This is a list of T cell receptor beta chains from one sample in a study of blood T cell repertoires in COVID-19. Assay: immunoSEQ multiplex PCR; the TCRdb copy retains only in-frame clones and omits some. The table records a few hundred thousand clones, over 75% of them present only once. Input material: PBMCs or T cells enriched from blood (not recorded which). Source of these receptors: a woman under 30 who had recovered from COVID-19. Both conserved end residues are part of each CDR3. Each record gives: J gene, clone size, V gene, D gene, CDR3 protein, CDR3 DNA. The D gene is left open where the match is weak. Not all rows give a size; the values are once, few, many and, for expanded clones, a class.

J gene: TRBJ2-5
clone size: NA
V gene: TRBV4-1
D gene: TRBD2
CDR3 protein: CASSQSSQRGPGETQYF
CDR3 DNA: TGCGCCAGCAGCCAATCCTCACAGCGGGGGCCGGGGGAGACCCAGTACTTC

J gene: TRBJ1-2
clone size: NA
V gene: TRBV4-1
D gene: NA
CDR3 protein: CASSLDRSYGYTF
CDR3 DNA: TGCGCCAGCAGCTTGGACAGAAGCTATGGCTACACCTTC

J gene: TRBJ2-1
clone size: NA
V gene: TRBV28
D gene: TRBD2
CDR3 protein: CASSLLAGARNEQFF
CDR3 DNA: TGTGCCAGCAGTTTACTAGCGGGAGCTCGCAATGAGCAGTTCTTC

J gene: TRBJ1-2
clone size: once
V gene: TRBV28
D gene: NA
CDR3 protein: CASRSDRTANYGYTF
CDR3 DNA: TGTGCCAGCAGATCAGACCGGACAGCTAACTATGGCTACACCTTC

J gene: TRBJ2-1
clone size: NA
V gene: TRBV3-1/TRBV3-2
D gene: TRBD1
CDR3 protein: CASSSTGTATLREQFF
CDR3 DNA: TGTGCCAGCAGCTCCACCGGGACAGCGACCTTACGGGAGCAGTTCTTC

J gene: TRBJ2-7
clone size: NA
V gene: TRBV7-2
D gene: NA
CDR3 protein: CASSLGTFSYEQYF
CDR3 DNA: TGTGCCAGCAGCTTAGGGACTTTCTCCTACGAGCAGTACTTC

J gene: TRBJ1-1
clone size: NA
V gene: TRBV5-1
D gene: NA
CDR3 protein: CASSQDYTEAFF
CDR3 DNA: TGCGCCAGCAGCCAGGACTACACTGAAGCTTTCTTT

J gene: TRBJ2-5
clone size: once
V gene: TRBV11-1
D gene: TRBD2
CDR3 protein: CASSLERGRETQYF
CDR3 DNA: TGTGCCAGCAGCTTAGAGCGGGGGCGAGAGACCCAGTACTTC

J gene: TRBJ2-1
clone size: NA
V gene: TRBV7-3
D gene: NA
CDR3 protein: CASSFQGLGNNEQFF
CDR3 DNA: TGTGCCAGCAGCTTTCAGGGGTTAGGCAACAATGAGCAGTTCTTC

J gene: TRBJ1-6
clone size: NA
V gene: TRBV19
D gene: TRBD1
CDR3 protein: CASSIDTDRGNSPLHF
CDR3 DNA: TGTGCCAGTAGTATAGATACCGACAGGGGTAATTCACCCCTCCACTTT

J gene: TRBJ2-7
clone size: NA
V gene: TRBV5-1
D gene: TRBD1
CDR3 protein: CASGDSPYEQYF
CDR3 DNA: TGCGCCAGCGGGGACAGTCCCTACGAGCAGTACTTC

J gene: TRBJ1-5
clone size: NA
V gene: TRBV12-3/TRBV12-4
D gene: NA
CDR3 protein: CASSLQNQPQHF
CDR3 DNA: TGTGCCAGCAGTTTACAAAATCAGCCCCAGCATTTT

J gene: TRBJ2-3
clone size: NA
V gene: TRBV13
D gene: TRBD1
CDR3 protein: CASSLVTGRLNTQYF
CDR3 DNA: TGTGCCAGCAGCTTAGTGACAGGGAGATTAAATACGCAGTATTTT

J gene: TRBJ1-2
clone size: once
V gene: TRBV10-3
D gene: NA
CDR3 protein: CAISESMDTSYGYTF
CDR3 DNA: TGTGCCATCAGTGAGTCGATGGACACCAGCTATGGCTACACCTTC

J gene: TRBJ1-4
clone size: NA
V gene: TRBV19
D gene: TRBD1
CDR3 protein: CASSGSGQGYEKLFF
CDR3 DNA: TGTGCCAGTAGTGGTTCGGGACAGGGGTATGAAAAACTGTTTTTT

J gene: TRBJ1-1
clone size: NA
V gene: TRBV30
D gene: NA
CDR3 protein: CAWKRDFTEAFF
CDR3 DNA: TGTGCCTGGAAACGGGACTTCACTGAAGCTTTCTTT

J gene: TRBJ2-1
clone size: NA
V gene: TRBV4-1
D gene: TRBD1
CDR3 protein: CASSQDPGQGAFYNEQFF
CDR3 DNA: TGCGCCAGCAGCCAAGATCCAGGACAGGGGGCCTTCTACAATGAGCAGTTCTTC

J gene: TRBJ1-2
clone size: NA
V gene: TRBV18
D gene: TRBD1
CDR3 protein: CASSPRSGQGIPYTF
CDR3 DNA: TGTGCCAGCTCACCTAGAAGCGGACAGGGCATCCCCTACACCTTC

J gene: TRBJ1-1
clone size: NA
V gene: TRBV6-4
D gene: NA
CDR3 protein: CASSDHRGTEAFF
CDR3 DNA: TGTGCCAGCAGTGACCATAGGGGGACTGAAGCTTTCTTT

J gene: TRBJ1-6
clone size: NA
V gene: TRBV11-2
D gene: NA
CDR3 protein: CASSLEDITNSPLHF
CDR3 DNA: TGTGCCAGCAGCTTAGAAGACATAACGAATTCACCCCTCCACTTT

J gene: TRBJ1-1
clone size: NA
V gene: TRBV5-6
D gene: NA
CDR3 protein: CASSLMNRAPNTEAFF
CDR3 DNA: TGTGCCAGCAGCTTGATGAACAGGGCGCCGAACACTGAAGCTTTCTTT

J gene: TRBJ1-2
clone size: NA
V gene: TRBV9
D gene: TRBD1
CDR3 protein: CASRDGTGGGYTF
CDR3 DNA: TGTGCCAGCAGGGACGGGACAGGGGGTGGCTACACCTTC

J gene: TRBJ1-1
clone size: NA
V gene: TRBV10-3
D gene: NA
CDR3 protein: CAISEYLTGTEAFF
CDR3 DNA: TGTGCCATCAGTGAGTATTTAACAGGAACTGAAGCTTTCTTT

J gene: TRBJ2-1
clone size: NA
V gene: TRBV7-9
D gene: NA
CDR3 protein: CASSPKTELYNEQFF
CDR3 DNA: TGTGCCAGCAGCCCGAAGACGGAACTATACAATGAGCAGTTCTTC

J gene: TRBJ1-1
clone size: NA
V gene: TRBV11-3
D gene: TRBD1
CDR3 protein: CASSPTGHLEGTEAFF
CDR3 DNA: TGTGCCAGCAGCCCGACAGGGCACCTTGAGGGCACTGAAGCTTTCTTT

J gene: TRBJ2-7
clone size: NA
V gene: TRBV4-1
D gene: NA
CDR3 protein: CASSQEGGGNYEQYF
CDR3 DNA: TGCGCCAGCAGCCAAGAGGGAGGGGGGAACTACGAGCAGTACTTC

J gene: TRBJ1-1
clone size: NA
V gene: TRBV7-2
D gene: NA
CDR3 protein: CASSLGQITEAFF
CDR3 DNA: TGTGCCAGCAGCTTAGGACAGATAACTGAAGCTTTCTTT

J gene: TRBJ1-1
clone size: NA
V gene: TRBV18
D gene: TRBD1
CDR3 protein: CASSPTRTGKNTEAFF
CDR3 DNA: TGTGCCAGCTCACCAACGCGGACAGGGAAGAACACTGAAGCTTTCTTT

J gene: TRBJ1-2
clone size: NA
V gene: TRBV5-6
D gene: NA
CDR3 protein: CASSLGGGYNYGYTF
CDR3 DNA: TGTGCCAGCAGCTTGGGTGGCGGCTACAACTATGGCTACACCTTC

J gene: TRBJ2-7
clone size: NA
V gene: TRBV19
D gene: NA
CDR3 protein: CASSPIGRRANEQYF
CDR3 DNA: TGTGCCAGTAGCCCGATTGGGCGCAGGGCCAACGAGCAGTACTTC

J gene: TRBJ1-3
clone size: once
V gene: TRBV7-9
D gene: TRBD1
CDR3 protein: CASDRAGGNTIYF
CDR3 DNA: TGTGCCAGCGACAGGGCGGGAGGAAACACCATATATTTT

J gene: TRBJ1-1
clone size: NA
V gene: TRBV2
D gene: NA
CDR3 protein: CASRPQGNTEAFF
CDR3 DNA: TGTGCCAGCAGACCTCAGGGAAACACTGAAGCTTTCTTT

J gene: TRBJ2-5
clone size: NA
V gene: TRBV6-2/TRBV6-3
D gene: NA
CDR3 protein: CASSYLTEGETQYF
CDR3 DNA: TGTGCCAGCAGTTACTTGACGGAGGGGGAGACCCAGTACTTC

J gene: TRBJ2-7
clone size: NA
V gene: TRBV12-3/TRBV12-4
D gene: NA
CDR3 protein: CASRSGVSYEQYF
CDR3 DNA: TGTGCCAGCAGATCAGGGGTTTCCTACGAGCAGTACTTC

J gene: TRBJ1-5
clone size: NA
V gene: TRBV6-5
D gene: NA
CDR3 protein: CASRDRSNQPQHF
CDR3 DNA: TGTGCCAGCCGAGACAGGAGCAATCAGCCCCAGCATTTT

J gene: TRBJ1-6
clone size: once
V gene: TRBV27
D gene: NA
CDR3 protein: CASLHRSGAYNSPLHF
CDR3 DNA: TGTGCCAGCCTACACAGGTCGGGGGCCTATAATTCACCCCTCCACTTT

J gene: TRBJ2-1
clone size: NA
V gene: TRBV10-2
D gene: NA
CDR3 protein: CASSELSPSFFGNEQFF
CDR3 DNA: TGCGCCAGCAGTGAGTTGTCCCCCTCGTTTTTCGGGAATGAGCAGTTCTTC

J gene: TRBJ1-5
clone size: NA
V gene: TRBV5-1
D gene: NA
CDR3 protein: CASSLAGSNQPQHF
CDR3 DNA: TGCGCCAGCAGCTTGGCGGGGAGCAATCAGCCCCAGCATTTT

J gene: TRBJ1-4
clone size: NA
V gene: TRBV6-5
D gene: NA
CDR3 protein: CASSYSNSNEKLFF
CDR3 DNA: TGTGCCAGCAGTTACTCGAACAGTAATGAAAAACTGTTTTTT